The rows below give T cell receptor beta chains drawn from one sample of a study of blood T cell repertoires in COVID-19. The method was immunoSEQ multiplex PCR; TCRdb's version includes in-frame clones alone and lacks a portion of them. The sample lists 160,000 or so clones; around 80% were seen once. Source material: PBMCs or T cells enriched from blood (not recorded which). These TCRs come from a woman aged 60 to 75 who had recovered from COVID-19. CDR3s include the opening cysteine and the closing phenylalanine or tryptophan. The D gene is left open where the match is weak. Size values are once, few and many counts, or a class for expanded clones, and some rows have none.

cdr3_aa	cdr3_nt	clone_size	v_call	j_call	d_call
CASSPGTAGTEAFF	TGTGCCAGCAGCCCCGGGACAGCTGGGACTGAAGCTTTCTTT	-	TRBV7-6	TRBJ1-1	TRBD1
CASSLAQDYGYTF	TGCGCCAGCAGCTTGGCCCAGGACTATGGCTACACCTTC	-	TRBV5-1	TRBJ1-2	-
CSVDGGEQETQYF	TGCAGCGTTGACGGCGGGGAGCAGGAGACCCAGTACTTC	-	TRBV29-1	TRBJ2-5	-
CASSYDLSGDNSYEQYF	TGTGCCAGCAGCTATGACCTTAGCGGGGATAACTCCTACGAGCAGTACTTC	-	TRBV7-9	TRBJ2-7	TRBD2
CASSDESGDSKNIQYF	TGTGCCAGCAGCGACGAGAGCGGGGACTCCAAAAACATTCAGTACTTC	-	TRBV5-4	TRBJ2-4	TRBD2
CASVRDRPSNTEAFF	TGTGCCAGCGTCCGGGACAGACCTTCGAACACTGAAGCTTTCTTT	-	TRBV2	TRBJ1-1	TRBD1
CAWSQQNYGYTF	TGTGCCTGGAGTCAACAGAACTATGGCTACACCTTC	-	TRBV30	TRBJ1-2	-
CSVASSGGGGTQYF	TGCAGCGTTGCTTCTAGCGGGGGGGGAGGGACCCAGTACTTC	-	TRBV29-1	TRBJ2-5	TRBD2
CSAGQATNTGELFF	TGCAGCGCAGGACAGGCGACGAACACCGGGGAGCTGTTTTTT	-	TRBV29-1	TRBJ2-2	TRBD1
CASSLTGTYGYTF	TGTGCCAGCAGTCTTACAGGGACCTATGGCTACACCTTC	-	TRBV6-2/TRBV6-3	TRBJ1-2	-
CASSDIGQGGRSEQYF	TGTGCCAGCAGTGACATCGGACAGGGTGGGAGAAGCGAGCAGTACTTC	-	TRBV6-4	TRBJ2-7	TRBD1
CAISEWAGRQTEAFF	TGTGCCATCAGTGAGTGGGCAGGGAGGCAGACTGAAGCTTTCTTT	-	TRBV10-3	TRBJ1-1	-
CASSLQGSEKLFF	TGTGCCAGCAGCTTACAGGGGAGCGAAAAACTGTTTTTT	many	TRBV7-8	TRBJ1-4	-
CASSRGWTDKNTEAFF	TGTGCCAGCAGCCGAGGGTGGACAGACAAGAACACTGAAGCTTTCTTT	-	TRBV3-1/TRBV3-2	TRBJ1-1	-
CASRGLMNTGELFF	TGTGCCAGCAGGGGCTTGATGAACACCGGGGAGCTGTTTTTT	-	TRBV27	TRBJ2-2	-
CASSLQTGVGSPLHF	TGTGCCAGCAGCTTACAGACAGGTGTAGGCTCACCCCTCCACTTT	-	TRBV7-6	TRBJ1-6	-
CASSSPYRGREAFF	TGTGCCAGTAGTAGTCCTTACAGGGGGCGCGAAGCTTTCTTT	-	TRBV19	TRBJ1-1	TRBD1
CASSLMEDTEAFF	TGTGCCAGCAGTTTAATGGAGGACACTGAAGCTTTCTTT	once	TRBV12-3/TRBV12-4	TRBJ1-1	-
CASRPGQVQYGYTF	TGTGCCAGCAGGCCTGGACAGGTACAATATGGCTACACCTTC	-	TRBV2	TRBJ1-2	TRBD1
CASSLQDRVRGYTF	TGTGCCAGCAGCTTGCAGGACAGGGTGAGGGGCTACACCTTC	-	TRBV5-5	TRBJ1-2	TRBD1
CATSTGRGRREQFF	TGTGCCACCAGTACCGGCAGGGGGAGGCGTGAGCAGTTCTTC	-	TRBV24-1	TRBJ2-1	-
CASSGGQGRTEAFF	TGTGCCAGCAGCGGGGGACAGGGTCGGACTGAAGCTTTCTTT	-	TRBV9	TRBJ1-1	TRBD1
CASSLSTPISGNTIYF	TGCGCCAGCAGCCTGTCGACACCAATCTCTGGAAACACCATATATTTT	-	TRBV5-1	TRBJ1-3	-
CASSGGTGGSNQPQHF	TGTGCCAGCAGTGGAGGGACAGGGGGTAGCAATCAGCCCCAGCATTTT	-	TRBV6-1	TRBJ1-5	TRBD1
CASSAGQAPYEQYF	TGTGCCAGCAGTGCCGGACAGGCGCCCTACGAGCAGTACTTC	few	TRBV2	TRBJ2-7	TRBD1
CASSLTGNSPLHF	TGTGCCAGCAGCTTGACAGGGAATTCACCCCTCCACTTT	once	TRBV11-2	TRBJ1-6	TRBD1
CASSANRVLNTEAFF	TGCGCCAGCAGCGCGAACAGGGTTTTAAACACTGAAGCTTTCTTT	-	TRBV5-1	TRBJ1-1	-
CASSFGQSRGYTF	TGTGCCAGCAGTTTCGGACAGTCTCGTGGCTACACCTTC	-	TRBV27	TRBJ1-2	-
CASTLRASATYEQYF	TGTGCCAGCACCCTGAGGGCTAGCGCGACCTACGAGCAGTACTTC	-	TRBV27	TRBJ2-7	-
CASSRDRQYEQYF	TGCGCCAGCAGCAGGGACAGACAATACGAGCAGTACTTC	-	TRBV5-1	TRBJ2-7	TRBD1
CASSEQGADNSPLHF	TGTGCCAGCAGTGAACAGGGGGCCGATAATTCACCCCTCCACTTT	-	TRBV2	TRBJ1-6	TRBD1
CASWAGANYEQYF	TGCGCCAGCTGGGCAGGGGCCAACTACGAGCAGTACTTC	-	TRBV10-2	TRBJ2-7	-
CASSSPDRGRAQETQYF	TGTGCCAGCAGCTCCCCAGACAGGGGAAGGGCTCAAGAGACCCAGTACTTC	few	TRBV7-7	TRBJ2-5	TRBD1
CASSEGAGLEEKLFF	TGTGCCAGCAGTGAAGGGGCAGGGTTAGAGGAAAAACTGTTTTTT	-	TRBV2	TRBJ1-4	-
CASSSYYEQYF	TGTGCCAGCAGCTCTTACTACGAGCAGTACTTC	-	TRBV5-6	TRBJ2-7	-
CASNSGAYNEQFF	TGCGCCAGCAATAGCGGGGCCTACAATGAGCAGTTCTTC	-	TRBV5-1	TRBJ2-1	TRBD2
CASGTANSGANVLTF	TGTGCCAGTGGGACAGCCAACTCTGGGGCCAACGTCCTGACTTTC	few	TRBV9	TRBJ2-6	TRBD1
CGDTGTSVTDTQYF	TGTGGCGACACAGGGACTAGCGTCACAGATACGCAGTATTTT	once	TRBV2	TRBJ2-3	TRBD2
CASSLEGRGGQYTQYF	TGTGCCAGCAGCTTGGAAGGGCGGGGGGGCCAGTATACGCAGTATTTT	-	TRBV5-8	TRBJ2-3	TRBD2
CASKWGTGDTGELFF	TGTGCCAGTAAATGGGGGACAGGGGACACCGGGGAGCTGTTTTTT	-	TRBV19	TRBJ2-2	TRBD1
CASSRGGNYGYTF	TGCGCCAGCAGTCGGGGGGGAAACTATGGCTACACCTTC	-	TRBV10-1	TRBJ1-2	-
CASSPAPGGASGNTIYF	TGCGCCAGCAGCCCGGCCCCGGGGGGGGCGAGTGGAAACACCATATATTTT	-	TRBV5-1	TRBJ1-3	-
CASSAGTSADTQYF	TGTGCCAGCAGCGCCGGGACTAGTGCAGATACGCAGTATTTT	-	TRBV2	TRBJ2-3	TRBD2
CATSDLGQGSTDTQYF	TGTGCCACCAGTGATTTAGGACAGGGGAGCACAGATACGCAGTATTTT	-	TRBV24-1	TRBJ2-3	TRBD1
CASAPGVTGNTIYF	TGCGCCAGCGCCCCGGGGGTGACTGGAAACACCATATATTTT	-	TRBV4-1	TRBJ1-3	-
CASSELGGGANEQFF	TGCGCCAGCAGTGAGCTTGGCGGGGGGGCCAATGAGCAGTTCTTC	-	TRBV10-2	TRBJ2-1	TRBD2
CASSLARGGGRGEQYF	TGTGCCAGCAGCTTAGCCCGCGGCGGGGGTAGGGGCGAGCAGTACTTC	-	TRBV7-2	TRBJ2-7	TRBD2
CASSQEGLYEQYF	TGTGCCAGCAGCCAAGAGGGCCTCTACGAGCAGTACTTC	-	TRBV3-1/TRBV3-2	TRBJ2-7	-
CASSLGRAYNEQFF	TGTGCCAGCAGCTTAGGGAGGGCCTACAATGAGCAGTTCTTC	-	TRBV13	TRBJ2-1	-
CASRQGASYGYTF	TGTGCCAGCAGACAGGGGGCGTCCTATGGCTACACCTTC	-	TRBV3-1/TRBV3-2	TRBJ1-2	TRBD1
CASRRDRGRDGGLFF	TGTGCCAGCAGGAGGGACAGGGGGCGCGATGGAGGACTGTTTTTT	-	TRBV2	TRBJ1-4	TRBD1
CASSLDPTNHEQFF	TGTGCCAGCAGCTTAGACCCCACTAACCATGAGCAGTTCTTC	once	TRBV7-2	TRBJ2-1	-